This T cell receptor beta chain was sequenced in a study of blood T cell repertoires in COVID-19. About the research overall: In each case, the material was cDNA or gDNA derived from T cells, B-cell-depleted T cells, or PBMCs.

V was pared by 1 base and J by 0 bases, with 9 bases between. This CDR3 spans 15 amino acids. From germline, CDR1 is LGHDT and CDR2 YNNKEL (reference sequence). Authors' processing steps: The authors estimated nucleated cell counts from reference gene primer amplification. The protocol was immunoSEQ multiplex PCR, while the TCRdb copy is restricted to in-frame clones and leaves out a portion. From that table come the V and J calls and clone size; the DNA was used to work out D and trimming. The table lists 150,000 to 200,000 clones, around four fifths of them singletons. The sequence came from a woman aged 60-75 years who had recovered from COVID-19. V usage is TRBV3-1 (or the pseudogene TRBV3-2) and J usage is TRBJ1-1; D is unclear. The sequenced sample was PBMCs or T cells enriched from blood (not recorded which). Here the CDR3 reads CASSQGRYMNTEAFF. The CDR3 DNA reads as TGTGCCAGCAGCCAAGGTCGTTATATGAACACTGAAGCTTTCTTT.